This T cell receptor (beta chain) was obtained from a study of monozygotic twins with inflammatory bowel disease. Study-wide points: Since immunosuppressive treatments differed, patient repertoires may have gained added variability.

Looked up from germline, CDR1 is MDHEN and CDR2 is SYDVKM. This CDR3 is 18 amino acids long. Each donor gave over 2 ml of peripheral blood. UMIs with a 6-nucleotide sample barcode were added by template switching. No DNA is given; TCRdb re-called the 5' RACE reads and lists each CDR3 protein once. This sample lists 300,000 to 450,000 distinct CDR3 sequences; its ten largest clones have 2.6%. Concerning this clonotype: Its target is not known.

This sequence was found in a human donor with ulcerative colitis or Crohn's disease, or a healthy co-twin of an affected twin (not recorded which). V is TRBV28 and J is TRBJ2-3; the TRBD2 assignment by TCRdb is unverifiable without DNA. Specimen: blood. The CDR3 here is CASSLGLAELAPTDTQYF.